Each of the 18 T cell receptor beta chains below was sequenced from the same sample in a study of T cell changes during pregnancy in multiple sclerosis. The repertoire was sequenced with immunoSEQ multiplex PCR; TCRdb's copy has only in-frame clones and lacks some. The table lists roughly 60,000 clones, 96% of them singletons. The starting material was CD8+ T cells from peripheral blood mononuclear cells, obtained after pregnancy. All receptors derive from a female donor with multiple sclerosis, enrolled in a pregnancy study.

This sequence joins TRBV7-9 and TRBJ2-3, with 7 nucleotides matching TRBD1. In germline, CDR1 is SEHNR, CDR2 FQNEAQ (reference sequence). V shed 1 base, J shed 0 bases, and the junction held 10 bases outside the gene matches. This CDR3 region has 18 residues. The CDR3 region is CASSLVLKGTASTDTQYF. The CDR3 DNA reads TGTGCCAGCAGCTTAGTACTTAAGGGGACAGCTAGCACAGATACGCAGTATTTT.

This chain joins TRBV5-1 and TRBJ1-1, with no clear D. The CDR3 is 13 amino acids. Germline CDR1 is SGHRS and CDR2 is YFSETQ. V lost 7 bases, J lost 2 bases, and 12 bases lay in between. The CDR3 sequence: CASASSGNTEAFF. The CDR3 DNA reads TGCGCCAGCGCGAGCAGCGGCAACACTGAAGCTTTCTTT.

The chain has TRBV27 and TRBJ2-7; weak D call: TRBD1 (5 bases). The CDR3 runs to 12 residues. The V end lost 5 bases, the J end lost 6 bases, and 11 bases lay between the germline ends. Germline CDR1 reads MNHEY; CDR2 reads SMNVEV (reference sequence). This CDR3 is CASSPQGSEQYF. For the CDR3, the DNA is TGTGCCAGCAGTCCCCAGGGTAGCGAGCAGTACTTC.

The chain couples TRBV27 to TRBJ1-2; 8 nucleotides align to TRBD1. The CDR3 is 13 amino acids. The germline CDR1 and CDR2 sequences are MNHEY and SMNVEV (reference sequence). The junction had 4 bases not matched to a gene; V was cut back by 6 bases and J by 4 bases. CDR3 region: CASRRQGLYGYTF. The CDR3 coding sequence is TGTGCCAGCAGAAGACAGGGGCTCTATGGCTACACCTTC.

This clone was detected once. The J gene is TRBJ2-7, the V gene TRBV18; 7 bases line up with TRBD2. The germline CDR1 and CDR2 sequences are KGHSH and LQKENI. With 5 bases clipped from V and 2 bases from J, the junction kept 6 bases outside the gene matches. The CDR3 is 14 residues long. The CDR3 protein is CASSTTGTTYEQYF. CDR3 coding DNA: TGTGCCAGCTCAACGACCGGGACTACCTACGAGCAGTACTTC.

This chain links TRBV21-1 with TRBJ2-2; TRBD2, the D gene given by the table, was not confirmed from the DNA. TRBV21-1 is noted as a pseudogene. The CDR3 has 17 residues. The chain's CDR3 is CASSKPLAGENTGELFF. In DNA form, the CDR3 reads TGTGCCAGCAGCAAACCCCTAGCGGGAGAGAACACCGGGGAGCTGTTTTTT.

The V and J genes are TRBV4-3 and TRBJ2-7; 7 nucleotides match TRBD2. The CDR3 extends over 15 amino acids. V lost 0 bases to trimming and J lost 3 bases; unmatched junction nucleotides: 5. Germline assignment: CDR1 LGHNA and CDR2 YSLEER. The CDR3 sequence is CASSQDRLADYEQYF. CDR3 DNA sequence: TGCGCCAGCAGCCAAGATCGGCTAGCGGACTACGAGCAGTACTTC.

The gene calls are TRBV28 and TRBJ2-7, with 7 bases fitting TRBD2. Germline V gene data show CDR1 as MDHEN and CDR2 as SYDVKM. With V trimmed by 5 bases and J by 3 bases, 7 bases remained unmatched. The CDR3 consists of 14 residues. CDR3 region: CASSGEGGDYEQYF. The CDR3 nucleotides are TGTGCCAGCAGTGGGGAGGGAGGGGACTACGAGCAGTACTTC.

The chain recombines TRBV7-6 with TRBJ1-1; 7 nucleotides line up with TRBD1. Germline V gene lookup returns CDR1 SGHVS and CDR2 FNYEAQ. This CDR3 has 16 amino acids. Trimming at V came to 4 bases and at J to 0 bases, leaving 8 bases not matched to a gene. CDR3 nucleotides: TGTGCCAGCAGCTCCCGGCAGGGGGGAATGAACACTGAAGCTTTCTTT. Amino acid sequence: CASSSRQGGMNTEAFF.

J is TRBJ2-2 and V is TRBV4-1; D is ambiguous. Trimming stripped 2 bases from V and 6 bases from J, with 13 bases between. This CDR3 spans 15 amino acids. The germline V gene encodes CDR1 MGHRA and CDR2 YSYEKL. This CDR3 reads CASSQRLAEAGELFF. The CDR3 coding sequence is TGCGCCAGCAGCCAAAGGCTTGCCGAGGCCGGGGAGCTGTTTTTT.

This clone was detected a few times. The chain is built from TRBV10-3 and TRBJ2-1; 10 bases agree with TRBD1. CDR1 ENHRY and CDR2 SYGVKD come from the germline V gene. With 0 bases clipped from V and 10 bases from J, the junction kept 6 bases outside the gene matches. The CDR3 runs to 15 residues. DNA for the CDR3: TGTGCCATCAGTGAGTCCGGGACAGGGGTCATAGAGCAGTTCTTC. It yields the protein CAISESGTGVIEQFF.

This rearrangement joins TRBV19 to TRBJ1-1; D possibly corresponds to TRBD1 (5 bases). Deletions cut 9 bases from V and 3 bases from J, with 17 bases between. Germline lookup yields CDR1 LNHDA and CDR2 SQIVND (reference sequence). The CDR3 runs to 14 residues. CDR3 sequence (DNA): TGTGCCAGCTGTCGGTGGGGCGCTGACACTGAAGCTTTCTTT. Amino acids: CASCRWGADTEAFF.

V and J are TRBV7-9 and TRBJ2-5; 10 bases match TRBD1. The CDR3 length is 15 residues. Germline V CDR1 and CDR2: SEHNR, FQNEAQ (reference sequence). V lost 1 base, J lost 2 bases, and 1 base stayed unmatched. The CDR3 sequence is CASSLGTGGQETQYF. As DNA, the CDR3 is TGTGCCAGCAGCTTAGGGACAGGGGGACAAGAGACCCAGTACTTC.

This sequence joins TRBV30 and TRBJ2-7; TRBD2 aligns across 13 bases. From germline, CDR1 is GTSNPN and CDR2 SVGIG (reference sequence). The CDR3 spans 16 residues. Trimming took 1 base from V and 6 from J; bases not matched to a gene: 9. The CDR3 loop is CAWSALIGLAGAEQYF. CDR3 bases: TGTGCCTGGAGTGCGCTGATTGGACTAGCGGGAGCCGAGCAGTACTTC.

CDR3 in DNA: TGTGCCAGCAGCTTTACAGGGGAGGATGGCTACACCTTC. Protein: CASSFTGEDGYTF. The rearrangement links TRBV7-6 to TRBJ1-2; 7 nucleotides match TRBD1. This CDR3 has 13 amino acids. Germline V gene data show CDR1 as SGHVS and CDR2 as FNYEAQ. The V segment lost 3 bases and the J segment 6 bases; nucleotides outside the gene matches: 4.

The chain employs TRBV7-8 and TRBJ2-7, with TRBD2 matching 7 bases. Looked up from germline, CDR1 is SGHVS and CDR2 is FQNEAQ. The CDR3 covers 14 residues. V shed 4 bases and J 5 bases; nucleotides not matched to a gene: 8. DNA of the CDR3: TGTGCCAGCAGCTCCCTAAGCGGGATCAACGAGCAGTACTTC. Its translation is CASSSLSGINEQYF. Based on the CDR3 plus reference TRBV7-8 and TRBJ2-7, the full variable domain is GAGVSQSPRYKVAKRGQDVALRCDPISGHVSLFWYQQALGQGPEFLTYFQNEAQLDKSGLPSDRFFAERPEGSVSTLKIQRTQQEDSAVYLCASSSLSGINEQYFGPGTRLTVT.

The chain carries TRBV5-4 and TRBJ2-1, with D possibly TRBD2 on 6 matching bases. The V gene's germline CDR1 is SGHNT and CDR2 YYREEE (reference sequence). Trimming removed 1 base at V and 4 bases at J, with 12 bases between. CDR3 length: 15 residues. The CDR3 DNA reads as TGTGCCAGCAGCTTGCGTACCGGGACTTACAATGAGCAGTTCTTC. Translation gives CASSLRTGTYNEQFF.

The rearrangement links TRBV28 to TRBJ2-1, with no clear D. The CDR3 is 14 amino acids. Germline V gene lookup returns CDR1 MDHEN and CDR2 SYDVKM. V was pared by 8 bases and J by 0 bases, with 11 bases between. The CDR3 loop is CASLGGSSYNEQFF. Written as DNA, the CDR3 is TGTGCCAGCCTTGGCGGTAGCTCCTACAATGAGCAGTTCTTC.